The sequence of this T cell receptor beta chain was determined in a study of OX40 agonist ivuxolimab in advanced cancers. Study overall: Dosing consisted of intravenous ivuxolimab at 0.01 to 10 mg/kg every 2 weeks.

Regarding the study as a whole: Averaged across samples, CD8+ T cells carried more expanded clones than CD4+ did.

Profiling relied on immunoSEQ multiplex PCR, and the TCRdb table lists in-frame clones only, not all of them. The data show about 60,000 clones, roughly nine tenths seen once. This CDR3 region has 15 residues. The V gene's germline CDR1 is MNHEY and CDR2 SMNVEV (reference sequence). Trimming took off 2 bases at V and 1 base at J, with 11 bases between the two ends. Concerning this clone: Its antigen is unknown.

This TCR derives from an adult with an advanced solid tumor such as melanoma, head and neck, liver or kidney cancer. The input for sequencing was CD4+ or CD8+ T cells sorted from blood, taken in a trial of the OX40 agonist ivuxolimab. V is TRBV27 and J is TRBJ2-5; TRBD1 is a possible D gene (5 bases). The CDR3 region is CASSLGLRGQETQYF. CDR3 DNA sequence: TGTGCCAGCAGTTTAGGCCTTAGGGGCCAAGAGACCCAGTACTTC.